This T cell receptor (beta chain) comes out of a study of OX40 agonist ivuxolimab in advanced cancers. Study-wide findings and caveats: CD8+ T cells were the subset that, on average, had more expanded clones than CD4+.

The CDR3 contains 14 residues. V lost 3 bases to trimming and J lost 1 base, with 10 bases between them. From germline, CDR1 is SGHRS and CDR2 YFSETQ. This table comes from immunoSEQ multiplex PCR, and its TCRdb copy is limited to in-frame clones, with some not included. The table shows about 54,000 clones, with 90% to 95% occurring only once. A note on this clone: Antigen: not known.

The input for sequencing was CD4+ or CD8+ T cells sorted from blood, taken in a trial of the OX40 agonist ivuxolimab. The TCR comes from an adult with an advanced solid tumor such as melanoma, head and neck, liver or kidney cancer. The chain joins TRBV5-1 to TRBJ2-5, with D tentatively TRBD1 (5 bases). CDR3 protein: CASSSTGGQETQYF. CDR3 nucleotide sequence: TGCGCCAGCAGCTCCACAGGTGGCCAAGAGACCCAGTACTTC.